These 7 T cell receptor beta chains originate from one sample sequenced in a study of CD8 T cells in ankylosing spondylitis. A single record per CDR3 protein comes from TCRdb applying MiXCR to the 5' RACE reads. The sample lists about 44,000 distinct CDR3 sequences, around 10% seen once, with around 1.5% in the top ten. Material for sequencing was blood, either unsorted or a sorted T cell fraction (not recorded which). All receptors derive from a male donor with ankylosing spondylitis or in good health (not recorded which).

This clonotype was seen many times. This rearrangement joins TRBV12-3 or TRBV12-4 to TRBJ2-7; a possible D gene is TRBD1 (6 bases). V gave up 4 bases and J gave up 4 bases, with 14 bases separating them. The CDR3 spans 14 residues. In nucleotides, the CDR3 is TGTGCCAGCAGTTCCAGACAGGACGATTACGAGCAGTACTTC. It specifies CASSSRQDDYEQYF.

This clonotype was seen many times. The chain recombines TRBV12-3 or TRBV12-4 with TRBJ1-5, with D possibly TRBD1 on 5 matching bases. Trimming took 4 bases from V and 6 from J, leaving 10 bases between them. The CDR3 is made up of 13 amino acids. CDR3: CASSSGPGQPQHF. As DNA, the CDR3 is TGTGCCAGCAGTTCGGGACCCGGTCAGCCCCAGCATTTT.

This clonotype showed up just a few times. The chain is built from TRBV28 and TRBJ2-7; the D gene is possibly TRBD1 (7 bases). V lost 11 bases and J lost 3, with 20 bases in between. This CDR3 comprises 14 residues. The germline gives CDR1 MDHEN, CDR2 SYDVKM. The CDR3 loop reads CAARGRGAFYEQYF. Here the CDR3 DNA reads TGTGCCGCCCGGGGCAGGGGGGCGTTCTACGAGCAGTACTTC.

Notes on this clonotype: One end of the junction fails to match germline, which may point to a read error. V and J are TRBV7-8 and TRBJ2-7, with TRBD2 as a possible D gene (6 bases). The V gene's germline CDR1 is SGHVS and CDR2 FQNEAQ. The CDR3 is made up of 14 amino acids. For the CDR3, the DNA is TGTGTCAGCAGCTTATCGGGGGATGCCCACGAGCAGTACTTC. It yields the protein CVSSLSGDAHEQYF.

This clonotype was detected ten times or more. The gene calls are TRBV3-1 and TRBJ2-5; no firm D call. The CDR3 consists of 12 residues. CDR1 is LGHDT, CDR2 YNNKEL, per germline (reference sequence). V was shortened by 4 bases and J by 5 bases, with 8 bases between the two germline ends. CDR3 in DNA: TGTGCCAGCAGCCCAGGTGTGGAGACCCAGTACTTC. Translated: CASSPGVETQYF.

The genes are TRBV6-1 and TRBJ1-1; 9 bases line up with TRBD1. Germline trimming cut 0 bases from V and 0 bases from J; bases unmatched to any gene: 2. The CDR3 covers 16 residues. Germline assignment: CDR1 MNHNS and CDR2 SASEGT. The CDR3 reads CASSEATGGLNTEAFF. The CDR3 region has the DNA TGTGCCAGCAGTGAAGCCACAGGGGGCCTGAACACTGAAGCTTTCTTT.

This clonotype was counted a few times. CDR3 loop: CAISESASITQYF. The DNA of the CDR3 is TGTGCCATCAGTGAGTCGGCCAGTATTACGCAGTATTTT. The chain joins TRBV10-3 to TRBJ2-3; D gene ambiguous. V was trimmed by 0 bases and J by 8 bases, leaving 9 bases between them. The germline V gene has CDR1 ENHRY and CDR2 SYGVKD. The CDR3 consists of 13 residues.